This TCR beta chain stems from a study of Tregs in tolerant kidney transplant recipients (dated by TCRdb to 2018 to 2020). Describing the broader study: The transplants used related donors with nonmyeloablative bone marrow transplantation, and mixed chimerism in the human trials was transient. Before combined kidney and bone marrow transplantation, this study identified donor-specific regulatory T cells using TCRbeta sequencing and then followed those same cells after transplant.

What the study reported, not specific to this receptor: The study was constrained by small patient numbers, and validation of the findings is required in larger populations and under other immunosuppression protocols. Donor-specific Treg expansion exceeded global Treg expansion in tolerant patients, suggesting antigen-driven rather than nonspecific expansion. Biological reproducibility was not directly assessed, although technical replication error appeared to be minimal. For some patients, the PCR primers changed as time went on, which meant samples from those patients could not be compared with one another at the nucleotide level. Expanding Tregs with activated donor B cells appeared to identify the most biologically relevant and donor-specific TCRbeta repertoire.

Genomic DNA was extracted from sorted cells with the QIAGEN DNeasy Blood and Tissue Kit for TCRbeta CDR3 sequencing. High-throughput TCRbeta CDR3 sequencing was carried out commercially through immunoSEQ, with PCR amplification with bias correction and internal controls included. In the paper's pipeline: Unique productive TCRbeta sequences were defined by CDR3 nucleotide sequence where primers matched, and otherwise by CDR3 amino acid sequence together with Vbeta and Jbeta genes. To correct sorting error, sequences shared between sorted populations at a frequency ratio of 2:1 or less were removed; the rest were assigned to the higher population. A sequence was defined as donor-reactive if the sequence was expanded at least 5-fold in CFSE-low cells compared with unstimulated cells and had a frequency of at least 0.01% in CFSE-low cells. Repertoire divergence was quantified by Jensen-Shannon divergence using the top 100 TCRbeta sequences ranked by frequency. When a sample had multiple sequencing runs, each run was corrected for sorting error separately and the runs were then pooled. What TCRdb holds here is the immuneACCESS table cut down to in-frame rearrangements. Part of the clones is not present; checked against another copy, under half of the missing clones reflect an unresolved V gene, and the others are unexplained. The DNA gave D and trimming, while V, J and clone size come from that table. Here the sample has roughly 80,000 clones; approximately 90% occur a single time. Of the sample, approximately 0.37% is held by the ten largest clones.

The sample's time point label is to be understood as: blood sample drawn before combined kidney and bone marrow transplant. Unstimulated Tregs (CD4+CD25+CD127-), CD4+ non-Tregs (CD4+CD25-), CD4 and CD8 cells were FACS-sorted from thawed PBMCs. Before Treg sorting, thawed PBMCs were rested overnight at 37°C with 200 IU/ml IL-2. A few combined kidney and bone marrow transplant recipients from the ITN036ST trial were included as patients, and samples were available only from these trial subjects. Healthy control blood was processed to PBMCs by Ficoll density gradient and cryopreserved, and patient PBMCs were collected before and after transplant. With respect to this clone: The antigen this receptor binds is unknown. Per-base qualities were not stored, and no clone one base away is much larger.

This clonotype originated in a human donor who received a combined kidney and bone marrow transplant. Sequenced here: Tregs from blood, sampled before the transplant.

The nucleotide sequence reads as follows: TGTGCCAGCAGCTTGAGAGGACAGGGGGCAACAGATACGCAGTATTTT. The encoded protein is CASSLRGQGATDTQYF. Recombination joined TRBV7-6 with TRBJ2-3, with TRBD1 matching 11 junction bases. As encoded in the germline V gene, CDR1 is SGHVS while CDR2 is FNYEAQ. CDR3 length: 16 amino acids, cysteine to phenylalanine. The DNA shown is the 48-base CDR3, in frame from base 1. V and J are trimmed by 3 bases and 3 bases, and the gene matches miss 5 bases of the junction.